The 13 T cell receptor beta chains given below trace back to one sample, sequenced in a study of T-cell reconstitution after alpha-beta-depleted transplantation in children. As it was prepared, the TCRbeta library received unique molecular identifiers. TCRdb re-called the PCR reads through MiXCR, storing one row per CDR3 protein. In the table there are 330,000 or so distinct CDR3 sequences, 10% of which are singletons. Specimen: PBMCs, collected before TCRalphabeta/CD19-depleted stem cell transplant. The receptors here all came from a boy in the first two years of life with acute myeloid leukemia, due to receive a stem cell transplant.

This clonotype was counted many times. The chain carries TRBV11-3 and TRBJ2-7; 8 bases agree with TRBD1. Germline trimming cut 4 bases from V and 3 bases from J; bases unmatched to any gene: 2. The CDR3 sequence is 13 residues long. Germline CDR1 is SGHNT and CDR2 is YENEEA. CDR3 residues: CASSWDRLYEQYF. The CDR3 DNA reads as TGTGCCAGCAGCTGGGACAGGCTCTACGAGCAGTACTTC.

The table lists this clonotype with many counts. The V gene is TRBV5-1, the J gene TRBJ2-1; 10 positions match TRBD2. V gave up 1 base and J gave up 1 base; unmatched junction bases: 8. The CDR3 sequence is 18 residues long. Germline CDR1 and CDR2: SGHRS and YFSETQ. The CDR3: CASSLPSGRAGSYNEQFF. For the CDR3, the DNA is TGCGCCAGCAGCTTGCCCAGCGGGAGGGCCGGGTCCTACAATGAGCAGTTCTTC.

This clonotype was detected many times. V gene TRBV7-2 combines with J gene TRBJ1-2; no definite D call. V lost 5 bases and J 8 bases, leaving 18 bases between the germline ends. Germline values: CDR1 SGHTA, CDR2 FQGNSA. The CDR3 runs 14 residues. The CDR3 nucleotides read TGTGCCAGCAGCCCCCGCTCAGGCTTGGGGGGCTACACCTTC. Amino acid sequence: CASSPRSGLGGYTF. The whole variable domain, filled in from reference TRBV7-2 and TRBJ1-2, reads GAGVSQSPSNKVTEKGKDVELRCDPISGHTALYWYRQSLGQGLEFLIYFQGNSAPDKSGLPSDRFSAERTGGSVSTLTIQRTQQEDSAVYLCASSPRSGLGGYTFGSGTRLTVV.

This clonotype was seen a handful of times. The CDR3 sequence is CASSSDRVGETQYF. CDR3 bases: TGTGCCAGCAGCTCGGACAGGGTCGGGGAGACCCAGTACTTC. V usage is TRBV11-1 and J usage is TRBJ2-5, with 8 bases aligning to TRBD1. Germline V lookup: CDR1 SGHAT, CDR2 FQDESV (reference sequence). The ends lost 4 bases at V and 5 bases at J; junction bases unmatched: 6. CDR3 length equals 14 residues.

This clonotype was seen ten or more times. As the CDR3 is not closed by the conserved phenylalanine or tryptophan, this likely results from a read error. J is TRBJ2-7 and V is TRBV29-1; no reliable D call. The CDR3 has 13 amino acids. V shed 1 base and J shed 0 bases, with 7 bases lying between them. Per germline, CDR1 SQVTM and CDR2 ANQGSEA. CDR3 nucleotide sequence: TGCAGCGTTGAAGGTCAGTTCTCCTACGAGCAGTACCTC. Protein sequence: CSVEGQFSYEQYL.

In its sample, this clonotype was seen many times. V usage is TRBV20-1 and J usage is TRBJ2-1, with 10 bases matching TRBD2. The J segment lost 8 bases and the V segment lost 2 bases, leaving 3 bases of the junction unmatched. CDR1 and CDR2 (germline): DFQATT, SNEGSKA (reference sequence). The CDR3 spans 13 residues. CDR3 residues: CSARTSGTDEQFF. The CDR3 DNA follows: TGCAGTGCTAGAACTAGCGGGACCGATGAGCAGTTCTTC.

This clonotype was seen at least ten times. The CDR3 sequence: CASWDSFSGANVLTF. Here the CDR3 DNA reads TGTGCCAGCTGGGACAGCTTCTCTGGGGCCAACGTCCTGACTTTC. The chain joins TRBV12-3 or TRBV12-4 to TRBJ2-6; 7 nucleotides match TRBD1. V dropped 8 bases and J dropped 0; count of bases not matched to a gene: 4. CDR3 size: 15 residues.

This clonotype came up many times. The chain's CDR3 is CSAPRLAGGRYNEQFF. Here the CDR3 DNA reads TGCAGTGCTCCTAGACTAGCGGGGGGTCGTTACAATGAGCAGTTCTTC. The chain joins TRBV20-1 to TRBJ2-1, with 13 bases fitting TRBD2. The junction had 8 bases not matched to a gene; V was cut back by 5 bases and J by 4 bases. The CDR3 extends over 16 amino acids. Looked up from germline, CDR1 is DFQATT and CDR2 is SNEGSKA (reference sequence).

This clonotype was detected only a few times. This rearrangement joins TRBV6-1 to TRBJ2-5; 12 positions agree with TRBD2. With 8 bases clipped from V and 1 base from J, the junction kept 5 bases outside the gene matches. The CDR3 has 15 amino acids. The germline V gene has CDR1 MNHNS and CDR2 SASEGT. The CDR3 protein is CASARLAGVQETQYF. The CDR3 coding sequence is TGTGCCAGCGCGCGACTAGCGGGAGTCCAAGAGACCCAGTACTTC.

At least ten counts were recorded for this clonotype. J is TRBJ1-2 and V is TRBV5-1; D call uncertain. The CDR3 spans 14 residues. V lost 0 bases and J 4 bases, leaving 10 bases between the germline ends. Germline CDR1 reads SGHRS; CDR2 reads YFSETQ. CDR3 in DNA: TGCGCCAGCAGCTTGGAAGCAGGTTTCTATGGCTACACCTTC. This translates into CASSLEAGFYGYTF.

On this clonotype itself: An end of the junction differs from the germline gene, which may be a read error. The chain is built from TRBV25-1 and TRBJ2-1, with D tentatively TRBD2 (5 bases). This CDR3 comprises 12 residues. Germline V gene data show CDR1 as MGHDK and CDR2 as SYGVNS. The CDR3, as DNA: TGTGCCGGCAGTCTAGCTGGCGTGGAGCAGTTCTTC. As protein: CAGSLAGVEQFF.

This clonotype appeared many times. The V gene is TRBV13, the J gene TRBJ2-2; D is tentatively TRBD1 or TRBD2 (6 bases each). This CDR3 spans 14 amino acids. CDR1 and CDR2 (germline): PRHDT, FYEKMQ (reference sequence). V lost 5 bases and J lost 5, with 12 bases in between. DNA of the CDR3: TGTGCCAGCAGCCCCGGGGGCCCAACCGGGGAGCTGTTTTTT. Translating it yields CASSPGGPTGELFF.

In its sample, this clonotype was seen a few times. The genes are TRBV3-1 and TRBJ2-7; D tentatively fits TRBD1 or TRBD2 (6 bases each). With 1 base removed from V and 0 bases from J, the gap between germline ends came to 16 bases. Germline loops: CDR1 LGHDT, CDR2 YNNKEL (reference sequence). The CDR3 runs 17 residues. In nucleotides, the CDR3 is TGTGCCAGCAGCCAAGCGGGGGCAGGCCGAAGCTCCTACGAGCAGTACTTC. Protein sequence: CASSQAGAGRSSYEQYF.